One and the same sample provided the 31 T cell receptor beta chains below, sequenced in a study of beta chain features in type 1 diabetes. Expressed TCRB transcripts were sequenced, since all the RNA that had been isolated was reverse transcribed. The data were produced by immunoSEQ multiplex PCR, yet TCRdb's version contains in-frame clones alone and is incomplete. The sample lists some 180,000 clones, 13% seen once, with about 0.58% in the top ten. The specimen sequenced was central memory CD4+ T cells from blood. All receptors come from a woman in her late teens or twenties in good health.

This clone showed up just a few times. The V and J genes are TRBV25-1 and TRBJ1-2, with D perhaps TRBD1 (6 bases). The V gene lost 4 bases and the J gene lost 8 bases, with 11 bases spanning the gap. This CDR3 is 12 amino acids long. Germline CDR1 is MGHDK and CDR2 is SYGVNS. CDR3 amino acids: CASSGNREGYTF. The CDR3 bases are TGTGCCAGCAGTGGAAACAGGGAGGGCTACACCTTC.

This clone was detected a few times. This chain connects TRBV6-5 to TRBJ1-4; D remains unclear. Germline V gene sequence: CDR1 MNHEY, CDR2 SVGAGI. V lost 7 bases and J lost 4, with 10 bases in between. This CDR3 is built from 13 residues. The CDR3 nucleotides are TGTGCCAGCAAACAGACCGTTAATGAAAAACTGTTTTTT. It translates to CASKQTVNEKLFF.

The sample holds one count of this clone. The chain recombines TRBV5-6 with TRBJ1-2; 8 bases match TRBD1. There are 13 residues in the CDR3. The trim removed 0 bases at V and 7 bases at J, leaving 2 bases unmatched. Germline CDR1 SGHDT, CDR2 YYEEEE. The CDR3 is CASSLDRGGGYTF. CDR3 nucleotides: TGTGCCAGCAGCTTGGACAGGGGGGGTGGCTACACCTTC.

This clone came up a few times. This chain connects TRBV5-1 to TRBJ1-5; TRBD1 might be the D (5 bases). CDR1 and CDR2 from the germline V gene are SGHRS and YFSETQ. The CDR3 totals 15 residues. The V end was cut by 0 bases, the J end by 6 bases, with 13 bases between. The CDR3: CASSLEAREGQPQHF. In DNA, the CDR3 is TGCGCCAGCAGCTTGGAGGCCAGGGAGGGTCAGCCCCAGCATTTT.

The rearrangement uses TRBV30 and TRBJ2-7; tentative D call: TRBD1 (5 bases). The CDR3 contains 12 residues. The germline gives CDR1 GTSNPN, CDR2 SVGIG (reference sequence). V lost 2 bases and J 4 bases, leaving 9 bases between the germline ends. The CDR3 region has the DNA TGTGCCTGGAGTAGGGGTCAGTACGAGCAGTACTTC. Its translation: CAWSRGQYEQYF.

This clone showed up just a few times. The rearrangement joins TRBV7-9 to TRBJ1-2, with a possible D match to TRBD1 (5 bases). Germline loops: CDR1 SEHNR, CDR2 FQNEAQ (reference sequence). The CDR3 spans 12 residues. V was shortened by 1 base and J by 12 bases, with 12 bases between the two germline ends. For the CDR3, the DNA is TGTGCCAGCAGCTTAGATCCCCAGGGTCACACCTTC. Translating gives CASSLDPQGHTF.

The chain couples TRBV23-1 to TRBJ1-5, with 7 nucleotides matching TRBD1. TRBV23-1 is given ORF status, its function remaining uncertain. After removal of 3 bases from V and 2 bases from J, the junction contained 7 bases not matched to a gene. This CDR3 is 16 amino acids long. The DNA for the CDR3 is TGCGCCAGCAGTCAGGTAGACAGGGAAGGCAATCAGCCCCAGCATTTT. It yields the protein CASSQVDREGNQPQHF.

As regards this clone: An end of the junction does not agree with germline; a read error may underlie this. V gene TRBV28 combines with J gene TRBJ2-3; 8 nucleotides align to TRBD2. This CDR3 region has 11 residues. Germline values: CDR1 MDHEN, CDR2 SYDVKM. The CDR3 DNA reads TGTGCCAGCAGTTTAGCGGGAGGATCACATTTT. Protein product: CASSLAGGSHF.

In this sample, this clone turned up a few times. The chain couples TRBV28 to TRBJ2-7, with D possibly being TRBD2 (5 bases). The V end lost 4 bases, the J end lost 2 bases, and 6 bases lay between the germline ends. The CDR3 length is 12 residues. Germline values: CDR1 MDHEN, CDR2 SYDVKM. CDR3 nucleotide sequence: TGTGCCAGCAGTTGGAGGACCTACGAGCAGTACTTC. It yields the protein CASSWRTYEQYF.

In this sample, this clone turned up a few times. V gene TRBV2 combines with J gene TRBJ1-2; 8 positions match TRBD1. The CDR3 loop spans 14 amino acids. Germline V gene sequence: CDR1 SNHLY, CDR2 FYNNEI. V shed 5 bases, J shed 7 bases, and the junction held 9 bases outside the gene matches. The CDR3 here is CASSRDRTSGGYTF. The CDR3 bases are TGTGCCAGCAGTAGGGACAGGACTTCGGGTGGCTACACCTTC.

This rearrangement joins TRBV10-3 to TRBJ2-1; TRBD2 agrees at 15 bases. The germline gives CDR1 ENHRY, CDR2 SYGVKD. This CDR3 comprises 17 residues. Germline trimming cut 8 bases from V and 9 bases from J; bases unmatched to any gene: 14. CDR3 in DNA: TGTGCCATCGGAAGCCTGGGGACTAGCGGGAGGCGTAGTGAGCAGTTCTTC. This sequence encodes CAIGSLGTSGRRSEQFF.

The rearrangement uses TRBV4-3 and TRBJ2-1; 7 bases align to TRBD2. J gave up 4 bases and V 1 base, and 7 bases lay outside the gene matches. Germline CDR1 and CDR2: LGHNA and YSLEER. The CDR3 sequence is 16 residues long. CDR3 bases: TGCGCCAGCAGCCAAGCCTCTAGCGGACTATACAATGAGCAGTTCTTC. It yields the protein CASSQASSGLYNEQFF.

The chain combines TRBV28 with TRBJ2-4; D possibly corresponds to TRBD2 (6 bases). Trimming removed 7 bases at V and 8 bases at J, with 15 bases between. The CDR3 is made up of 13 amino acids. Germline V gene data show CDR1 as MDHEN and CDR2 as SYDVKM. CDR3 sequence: CASIRGLGDIQYF. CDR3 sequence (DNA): TGTGCCAGCATACGGGGGTTGGGTGACATTCAGTACTTC.

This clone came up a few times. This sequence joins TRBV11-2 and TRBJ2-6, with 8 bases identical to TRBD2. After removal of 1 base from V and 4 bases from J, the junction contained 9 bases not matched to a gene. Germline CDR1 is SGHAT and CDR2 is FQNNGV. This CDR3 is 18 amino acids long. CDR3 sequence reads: CASSLVAGGASGANVLTF. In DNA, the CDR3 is TGTGCCAGCAGCTTAGTTGCGGGGGGCGCCTCCGGGGCCAACGTCCTGACTTTC.

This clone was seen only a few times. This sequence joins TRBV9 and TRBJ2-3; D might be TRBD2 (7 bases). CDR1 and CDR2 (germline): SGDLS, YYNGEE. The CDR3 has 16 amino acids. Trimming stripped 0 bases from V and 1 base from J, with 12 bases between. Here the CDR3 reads CASSVGGGEGTDTQYF. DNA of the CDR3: TGTGCCAGCAGCGTAGGGGGGGGCGAAGGCACAGATACGCAGTATTTT.

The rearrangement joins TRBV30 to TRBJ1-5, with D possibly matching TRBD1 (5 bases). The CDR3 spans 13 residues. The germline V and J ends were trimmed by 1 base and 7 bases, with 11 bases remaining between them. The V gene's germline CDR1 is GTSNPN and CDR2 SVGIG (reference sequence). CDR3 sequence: CAWSGRGSQPQHF. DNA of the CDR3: TGTGCCTGGAGTGGGAGGGGCAGCCAGCCCCAGCATTTT.

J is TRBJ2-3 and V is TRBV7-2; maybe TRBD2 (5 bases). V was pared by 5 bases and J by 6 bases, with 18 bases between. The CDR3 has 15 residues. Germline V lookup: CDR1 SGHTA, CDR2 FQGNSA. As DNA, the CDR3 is TGTGCCAGCAGCGTCGGACTGGGGTATCTGGATACGCAGTATTTT. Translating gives CASSVGLGYLDTQYF.

CDR3 amino acids: CASSSGGRISQYF. In DNA form, the CDR3 reads TGTGCCAGCAGTTCAGGGGGCAGAATCAGCCAGTACTTC. The chain combines TRBV27 with TRBJ2-5; 8 bases line up with TRBD1. The V gene's germline CDR1 is MNHEY and CDR2 SMNVEV (reference sequence). CDR3 length: 13 residues. V lost 4 bases, J lost 10 bases, and 8 bases stayed unmatched.

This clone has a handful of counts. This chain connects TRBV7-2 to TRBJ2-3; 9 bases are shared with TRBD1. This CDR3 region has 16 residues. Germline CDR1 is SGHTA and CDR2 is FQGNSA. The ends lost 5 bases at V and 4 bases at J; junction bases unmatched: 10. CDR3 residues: CASSPTGGAVPDTQYF. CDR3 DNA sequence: TGTGCCAGCAGCCCTACAGGGGGCGCGGTCCCAGATACGCAGTATTTT.

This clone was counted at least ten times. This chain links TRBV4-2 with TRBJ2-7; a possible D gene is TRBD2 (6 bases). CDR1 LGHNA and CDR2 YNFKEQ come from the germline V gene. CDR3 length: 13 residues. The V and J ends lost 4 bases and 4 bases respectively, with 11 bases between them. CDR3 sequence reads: CASSRLGAYEQYF. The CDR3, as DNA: TGTGCCAGCAGCCGACTAGGAGCGTACGAGCAGTACTTC.

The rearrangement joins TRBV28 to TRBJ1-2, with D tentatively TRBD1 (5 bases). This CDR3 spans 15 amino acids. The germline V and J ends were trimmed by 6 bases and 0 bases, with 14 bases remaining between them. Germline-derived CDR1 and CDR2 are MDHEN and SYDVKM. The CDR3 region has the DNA TGTGCCAGCAGAACTATAGACAGTACTAACTATGGCTACACCTTC. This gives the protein CASRTIDSTNYGYTF.

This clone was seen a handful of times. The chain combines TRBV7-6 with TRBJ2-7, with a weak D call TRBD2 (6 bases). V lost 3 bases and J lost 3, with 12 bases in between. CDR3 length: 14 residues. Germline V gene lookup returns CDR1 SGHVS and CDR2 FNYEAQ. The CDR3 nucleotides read TGTGCCAGCAGCTTGAGGGGAGGATTCTACGAGCAGTACTTC. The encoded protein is CASSLRGGFYEQYF.

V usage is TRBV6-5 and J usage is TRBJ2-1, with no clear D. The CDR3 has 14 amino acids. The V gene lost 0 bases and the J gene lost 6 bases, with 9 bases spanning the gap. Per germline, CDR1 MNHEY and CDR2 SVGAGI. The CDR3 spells CASSYSKLVNEQFF. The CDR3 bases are TGTGCCAGCAGTTACTCGAAGTTAGTCAATGAGCAGTTCTTC.

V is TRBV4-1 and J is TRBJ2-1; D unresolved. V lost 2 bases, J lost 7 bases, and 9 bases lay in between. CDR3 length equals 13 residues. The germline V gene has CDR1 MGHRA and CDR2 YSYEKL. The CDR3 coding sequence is TGCGCCAGCAGCCAACTCCTAGTAAATGAGCAGTTCTTC. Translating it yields CASSQLLVNEQFF.

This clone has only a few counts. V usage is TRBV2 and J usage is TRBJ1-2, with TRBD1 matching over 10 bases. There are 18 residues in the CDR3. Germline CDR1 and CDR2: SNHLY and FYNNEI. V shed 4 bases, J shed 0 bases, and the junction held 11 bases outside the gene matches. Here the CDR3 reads CASSGNRDRGGANYGYTF. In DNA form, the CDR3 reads TGTGCCAGCAGTGGCAACCGGGACAGGGGAGGAGCTAACTATGGCTACACCTTC.

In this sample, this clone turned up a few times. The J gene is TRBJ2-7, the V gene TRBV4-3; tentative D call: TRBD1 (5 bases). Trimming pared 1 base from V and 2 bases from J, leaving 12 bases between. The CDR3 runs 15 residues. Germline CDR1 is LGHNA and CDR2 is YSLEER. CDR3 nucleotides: TGCGCCAGCAGCCAAGCCCCAGGGATGACCTACGAGCAGTACTTC. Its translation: CASSQAPGMTYEQYF.

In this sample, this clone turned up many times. The CDR3 protein is CASSSTGGRETQYF. Here the CDR3 DNA reads TGTGCCAGCAGCTCGACAGGGGGCCGAGAGACCCAGTACTTC. The V call is TRBV7-2, the J call TRBJ2-5; TRBD1 matches 10 bases. With V trimmed by 4 bases and J by 4 bases, 3 bases remained unmatched. The CDR3 loop spans 14 amino acids. CDR1 SGHTA and CDR2 FQGNSA come from the germline V gene.

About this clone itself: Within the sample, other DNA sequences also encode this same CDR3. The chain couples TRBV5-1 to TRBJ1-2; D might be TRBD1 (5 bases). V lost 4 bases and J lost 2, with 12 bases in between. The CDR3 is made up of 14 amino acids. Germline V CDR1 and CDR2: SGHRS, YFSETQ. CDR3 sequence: CASSLGEGNYGYTF. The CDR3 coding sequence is TGCGCCAGCAGCCTAGGGGAAGGGAACTATGGCTACACCTTC.

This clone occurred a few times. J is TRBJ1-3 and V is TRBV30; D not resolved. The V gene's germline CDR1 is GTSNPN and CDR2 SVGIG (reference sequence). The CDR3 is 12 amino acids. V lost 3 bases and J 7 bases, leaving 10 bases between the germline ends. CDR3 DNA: TGTGCCTGGAGCCGTAGAATGAACACCATATATTTT. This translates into CAWSRRMNTIYF.

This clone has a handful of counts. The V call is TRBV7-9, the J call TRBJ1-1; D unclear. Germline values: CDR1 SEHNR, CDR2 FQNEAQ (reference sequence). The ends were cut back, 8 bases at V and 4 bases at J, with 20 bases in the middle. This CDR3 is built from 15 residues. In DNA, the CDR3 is TGTGCCAGCGCCCCAAAGATCCGGTCGAGCACTGAAGCTTTCTTT. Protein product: CASAPKIRSSTEAFF.

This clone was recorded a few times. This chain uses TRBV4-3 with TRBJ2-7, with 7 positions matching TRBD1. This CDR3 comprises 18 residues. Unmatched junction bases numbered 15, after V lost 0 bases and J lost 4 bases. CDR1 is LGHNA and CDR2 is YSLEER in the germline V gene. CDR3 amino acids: CASSQEFHRGTVNYEQYF. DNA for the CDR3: TGCGCCAGCAGCCAAGAGTTTCATCGAGGGACAGTCAATTACGAGCAGTACTTC.